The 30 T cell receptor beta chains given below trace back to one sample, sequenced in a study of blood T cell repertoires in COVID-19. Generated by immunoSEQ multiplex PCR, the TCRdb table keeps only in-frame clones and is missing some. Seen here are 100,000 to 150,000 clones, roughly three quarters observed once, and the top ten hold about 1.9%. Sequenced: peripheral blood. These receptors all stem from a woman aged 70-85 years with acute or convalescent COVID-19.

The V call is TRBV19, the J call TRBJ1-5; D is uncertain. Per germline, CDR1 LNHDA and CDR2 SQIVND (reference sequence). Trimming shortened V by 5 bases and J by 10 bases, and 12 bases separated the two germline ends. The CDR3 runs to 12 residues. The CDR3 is CASSHREKPQHF. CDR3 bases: TGTGCCAGTAGTCACCGGGAAAAACCCCAGCATTTT.

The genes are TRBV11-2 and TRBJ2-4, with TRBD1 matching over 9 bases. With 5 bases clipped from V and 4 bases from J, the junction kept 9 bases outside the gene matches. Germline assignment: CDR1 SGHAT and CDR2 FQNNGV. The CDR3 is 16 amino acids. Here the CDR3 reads CASSPATTGGKNIQYF. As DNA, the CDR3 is TGTGCCAGCAGCCCCGCCACGACAGGGGGAAAAAACATTCAGTACTTC.

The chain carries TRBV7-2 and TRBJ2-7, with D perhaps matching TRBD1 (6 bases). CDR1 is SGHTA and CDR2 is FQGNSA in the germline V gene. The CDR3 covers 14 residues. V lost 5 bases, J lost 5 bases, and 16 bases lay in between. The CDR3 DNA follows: TGTGCCAGCAGCCCTTACACAGGGTTCAACGAGCAGTACTTC. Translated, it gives CASSPYTGFNEQYF.

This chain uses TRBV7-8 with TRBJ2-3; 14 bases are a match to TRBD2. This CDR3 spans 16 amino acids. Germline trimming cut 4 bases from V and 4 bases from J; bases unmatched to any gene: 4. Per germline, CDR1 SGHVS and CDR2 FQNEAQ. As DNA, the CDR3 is TGTGCCAGCAGCTACATGACTAGCGGGAGGGCAGATACGCAGTATTTT. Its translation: CASSYMTSGRADTQYF.

CDR3: CASSHDRSHQPQHF. CDR3 bases: TGTGCCAGCAGCCACGACAGGTCTCATCAGCCCCAGCATTTT. This chain links TRBV3-1 (or the pseudogene TRBV3-2) with TRBJ1-5, with TRBD1 as a possible D gene (6 bases). The CDR3 is 14 residues long. Trimming shortened V by 3 bases and J by 5 bases, and 11 bases separated the two germline ends. CDR1 is LGHDT, CDR2 YNNKEL, per germline (reference sequence).

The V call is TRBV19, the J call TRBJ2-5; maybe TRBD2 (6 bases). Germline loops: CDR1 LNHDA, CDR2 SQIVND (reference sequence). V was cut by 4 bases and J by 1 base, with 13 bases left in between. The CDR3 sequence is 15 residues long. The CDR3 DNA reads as TGTGCCAGTAGTACGGGACTTGGGGCCCAAGAGACCCAGTACTTC. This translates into CASSTGLGAQETQYF.

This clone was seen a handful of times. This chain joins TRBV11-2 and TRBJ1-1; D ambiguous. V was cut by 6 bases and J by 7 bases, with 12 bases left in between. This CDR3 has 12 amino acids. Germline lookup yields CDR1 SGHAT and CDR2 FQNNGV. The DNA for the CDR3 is TGTGCCAGCAGATATACGCCGGGTGAAGCTTTCTTT. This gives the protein CASRYTPGEAFF.

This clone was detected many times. The CDR3 nucleotides are TGTGCCAGCAGTTTCGGGACAGAGCTCTCCTACGAGCAGTACTTC. As protein: CASSFGTELSYEQYF. This chain joins TRBV5-4 and TRBJ2-7; TRBD1 matches at 7 bases. V was pared by 5 bases and J by 0 bases, with 8 bases of the junction left unmatched. The CDR3 loop spans 15 amino acids. The germline gives CDR1 SGHNT, CDR2 YYREEE (reference sequence).

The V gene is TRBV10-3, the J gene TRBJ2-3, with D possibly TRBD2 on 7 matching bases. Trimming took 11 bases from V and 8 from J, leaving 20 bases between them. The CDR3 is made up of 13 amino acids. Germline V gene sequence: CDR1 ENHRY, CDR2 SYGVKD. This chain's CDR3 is CALGREEGGTQYF. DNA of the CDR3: TGTGCCCTAGGGAGGGAGGAAGGGGGTACGCAGTATTTT.

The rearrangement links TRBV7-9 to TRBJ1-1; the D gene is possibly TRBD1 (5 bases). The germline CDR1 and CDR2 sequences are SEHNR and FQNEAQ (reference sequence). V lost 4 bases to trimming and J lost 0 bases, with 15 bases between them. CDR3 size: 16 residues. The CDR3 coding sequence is TGTGCCAGCAGCTCCGGGGGAGGGAAGATGAACACTGAAGCTTTCTTT. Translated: CASSSGGGKMNTEAFF.

The CDR3 region is CSVGGDTGEPQHF. The DNA of the CDR3 is TGCAGCGTGGGTGGGGATACAGGGGAGCCCCAGCATTTT. The rearrangement uses TRBV29-1 and TRBJ1-5, with 7 nucleotides matching TRBD1. There are 13 residues in the CDR3. J gave up 8 bases and V 6 bases, and 10 bases lay outside the gene matches. Germline V lookup: CDR1 SQVTM, CDR2 ANQGSEA.

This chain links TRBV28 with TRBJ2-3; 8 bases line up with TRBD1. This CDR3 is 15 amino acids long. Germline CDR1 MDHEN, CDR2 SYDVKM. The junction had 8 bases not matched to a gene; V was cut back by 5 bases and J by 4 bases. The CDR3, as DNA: TGTGCCAGCAGTCGGACAGGGAGTGGGGCAGATACGCAGTATTTT. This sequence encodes CASSRTGSGADTQYF.

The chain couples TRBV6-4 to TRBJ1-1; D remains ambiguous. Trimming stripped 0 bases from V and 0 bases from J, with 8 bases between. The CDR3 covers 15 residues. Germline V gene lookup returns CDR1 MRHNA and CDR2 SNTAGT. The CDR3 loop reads CASSDSEPMNTEAFF. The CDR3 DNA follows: TGTGCCAGCAGTGACTCAGAGCCCATGAACACTGAAGCTTTCTTT.

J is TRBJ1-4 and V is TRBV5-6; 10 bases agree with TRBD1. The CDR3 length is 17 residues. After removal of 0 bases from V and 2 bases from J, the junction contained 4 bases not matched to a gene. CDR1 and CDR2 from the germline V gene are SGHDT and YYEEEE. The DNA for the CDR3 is TGTGCCAGCAGCTTGGCGACAGGGGGCAGGACTAATGAAAAACTGTTTTTT. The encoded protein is CASSLATGGRTNEKLFF.

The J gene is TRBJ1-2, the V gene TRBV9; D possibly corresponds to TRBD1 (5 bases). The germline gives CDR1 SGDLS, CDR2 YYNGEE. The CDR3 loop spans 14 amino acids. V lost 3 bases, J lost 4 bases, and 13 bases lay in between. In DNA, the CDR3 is TGTGCCAGCAGCGCCCACGGGGGGGGCTATGGCTACACCTTC. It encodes CASSAHGGGYGYTF.

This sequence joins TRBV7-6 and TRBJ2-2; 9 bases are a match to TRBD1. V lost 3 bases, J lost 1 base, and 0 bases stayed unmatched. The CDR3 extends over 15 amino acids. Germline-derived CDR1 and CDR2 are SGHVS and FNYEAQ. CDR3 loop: CASSLGQGNTGELFF. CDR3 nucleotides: TGTGCCAGCAGCTTGGGACAGGGGAACACCGGGGAGCTGTTTTTT.

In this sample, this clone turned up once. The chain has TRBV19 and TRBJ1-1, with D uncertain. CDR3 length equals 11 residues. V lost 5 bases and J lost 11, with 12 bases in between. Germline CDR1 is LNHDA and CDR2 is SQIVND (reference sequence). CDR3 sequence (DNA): TGTGCCAGTAGTCGGGAGCGGGTCGCTTTCTTT. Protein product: CASSRERVAFF.

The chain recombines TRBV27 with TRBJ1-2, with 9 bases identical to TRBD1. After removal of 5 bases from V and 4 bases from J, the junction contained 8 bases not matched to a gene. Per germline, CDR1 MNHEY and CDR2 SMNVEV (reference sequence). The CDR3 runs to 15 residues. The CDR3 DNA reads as TGTGCCAGCAGTAGATCCGGGACAGGGAGCTATGGCTACACCTTC. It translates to CASSRSGTGSYGYTF.

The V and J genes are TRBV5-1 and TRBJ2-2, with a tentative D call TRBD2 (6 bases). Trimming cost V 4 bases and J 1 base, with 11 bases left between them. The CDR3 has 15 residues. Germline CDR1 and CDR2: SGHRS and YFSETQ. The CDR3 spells CASSTGTRNTGELFF. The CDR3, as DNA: TGCGCCAGCAGCACCGGGACTCGGAACACCGGGGAGCTGTTTTTT.

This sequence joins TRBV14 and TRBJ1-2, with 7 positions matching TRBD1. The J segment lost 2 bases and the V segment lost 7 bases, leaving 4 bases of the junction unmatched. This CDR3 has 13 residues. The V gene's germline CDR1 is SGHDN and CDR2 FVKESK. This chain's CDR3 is CASTLTGNYGYTF. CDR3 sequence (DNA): TGTGCCAGCACCTTGACAGGGAACTATGGCTACACCTTC.

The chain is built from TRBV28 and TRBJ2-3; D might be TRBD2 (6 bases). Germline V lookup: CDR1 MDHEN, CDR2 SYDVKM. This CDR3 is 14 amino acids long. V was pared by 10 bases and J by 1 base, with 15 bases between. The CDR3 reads CANSGSRGTDTQYF. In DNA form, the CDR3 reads TGTGCCAACTCCGGGAGTAGGGGCACAGATACGCAGTATTTT.

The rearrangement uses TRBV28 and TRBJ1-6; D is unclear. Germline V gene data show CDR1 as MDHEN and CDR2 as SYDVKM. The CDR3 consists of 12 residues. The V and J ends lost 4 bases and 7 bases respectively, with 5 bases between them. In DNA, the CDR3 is TGTGCCAGCAGTTCTATGAATTCACCCCTCCACTTT. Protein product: CASSSMNSPLHF.

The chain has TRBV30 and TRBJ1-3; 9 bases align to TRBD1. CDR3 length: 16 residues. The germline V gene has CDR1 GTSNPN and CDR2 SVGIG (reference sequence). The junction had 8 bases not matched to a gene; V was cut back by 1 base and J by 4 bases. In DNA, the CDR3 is TGTGCCTGGAGTGCCGAAATCGGGACAGGGGGAAACACCATATATTTT. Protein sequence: CAWSAEIGTGGNTIYF.

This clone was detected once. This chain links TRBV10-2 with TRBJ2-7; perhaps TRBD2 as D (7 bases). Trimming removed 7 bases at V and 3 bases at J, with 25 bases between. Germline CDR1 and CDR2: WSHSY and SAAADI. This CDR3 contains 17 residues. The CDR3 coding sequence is TGCGCCAGCATTGACCATTCTAGGGGGGGCGTCGTCTACGAGCAGTACTTC. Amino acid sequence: CASIDHSRGGVVYEQYF.

This CDR3 reads CASSVYLEGYTF. The CDR3, as DNA: TGTGCCAGCAGTGTTTACCTAGAGGGCTACACCTTC. This chain joins TRBV12-3 or TRBV12-4 and TRBJ1-2, with D hard to call. The ends were cut back, 5 bases at V and 8 bases at J, with 12 bases in the middle. This CDR3 is built from 12 residues.

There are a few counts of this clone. CDR3 protein: CASRDRGFGEKLFF. Written as DNA, the CDR3 is TGTGCCAGCAGGGACAGGGGGTTTGGTGAAAAACTGTTTTTT. The V call is TRBV6-5, the J call TRBJ1-4; TRBD1 agrees at 10 bases. V lost 6 bases and J lost 7; bases outside the gene matches: 5. The CDR3 has 14 amino acids. Germline values: CDR1 MNHEY, CDR2 SVGAGI.

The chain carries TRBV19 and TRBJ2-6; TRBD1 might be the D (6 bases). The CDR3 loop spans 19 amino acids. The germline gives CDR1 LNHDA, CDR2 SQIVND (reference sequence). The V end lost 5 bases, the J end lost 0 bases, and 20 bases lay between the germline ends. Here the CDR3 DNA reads TGTGCCAGTAGTCGGACAGCCGGAATACCCTCCTCTGGGGCCAACGTCCTGACTTTC. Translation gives CASSRTAGIPSSGANVLTF. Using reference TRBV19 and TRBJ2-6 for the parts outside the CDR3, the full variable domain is DGGITQSPKYLFRKEGQNVTLSCEQNLNHDAMYWYRQDPGQGLRLIYYSQIVNDFQKGDIAEGYSVSREKKESFPLTVTSAQKNPTAFYLCASSRTAGIPSSGANVLTFGAGSRLTVL.

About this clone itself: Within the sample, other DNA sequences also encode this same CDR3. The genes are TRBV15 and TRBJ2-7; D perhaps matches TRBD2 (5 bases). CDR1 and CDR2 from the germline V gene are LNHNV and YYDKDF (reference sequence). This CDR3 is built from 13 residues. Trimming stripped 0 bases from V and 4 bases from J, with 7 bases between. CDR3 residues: CATSRDRGYEQYF. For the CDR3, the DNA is TGTGCCACCAGCAGAGATCGAGGGTACGAGCAGTACTTC.

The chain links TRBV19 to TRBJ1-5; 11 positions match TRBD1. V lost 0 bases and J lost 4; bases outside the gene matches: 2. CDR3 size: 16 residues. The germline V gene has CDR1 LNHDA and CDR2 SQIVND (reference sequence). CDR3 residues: CASSIDGTGGNQPQHF. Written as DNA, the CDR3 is TGTGCCAGTAGTATAGATGGGACAGGGGGAAATCAGCCCCAGCATTTT.

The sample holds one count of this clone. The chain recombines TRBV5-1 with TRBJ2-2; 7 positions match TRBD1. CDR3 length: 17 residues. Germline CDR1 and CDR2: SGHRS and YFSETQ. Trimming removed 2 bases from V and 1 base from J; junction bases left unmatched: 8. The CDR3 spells CASSLSPGTVNTGELFF. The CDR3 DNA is TGCGCCAGCAGCTTATCACCCGGGACAGTGAACACCGGGGAGCTGTTTTTT.